This T cell receptor beta chain was sequenced for a study of glioma-infiltrating T cells (dated by TCRdb to the mid-2010s). Describing the broader study: TCR alpha- and beta-chain repertoires were sequenced from glioma tissue, non-neoplastic brain tissue and matched peripheral blood mononuclear cells. To gauge divergence between tissue and blood T-cell populations, every tissue-infiltrating repertoire was compared against the peripheral blood repertoire from the same patient. The paired cohort comprised three low-grade glioma patients, 7 or 8 primary glioblastoma patients and three non-glioma patients contributing non-neoplastic brain tissue.

The cysteine opens and the phenylalanine closes a CDR3 of 14 amino acids. Of all the DNA, just the CDR3 is kept, 42 bases in frame from base 1. CDR1 is given as SQVTM and CDR2 as ANQGSEA, both from the germline V gene. V is pared back by 6 bases and J by 0 bases, with 14 bases lying between the germline termini. TCR alpha and beta CDR3 regions were amplified with the iRepertoire nested amplicon-rescue multiplex PCR (arm-PCR) platform from RNA. The input for one-step reverse transcription and amplification was about 85-450 ng of tissue mRNA or PBMC total RNA. After bead purification, a secondary multiplex PCR added Illumina adapters, and libraries were gel-purified between 200 and 400 bp. The libraries contained internal 6-nucleotide barcodes that were used for demultiplexing. Libraries were sequenced on an Illumina MiSeq with 2x220 or 2x250 nucleotide paired-end reads. Concerning the study's data processing: Paired reads were merged using FLASH 1.2.11 and aligned with BWA-MEM to the GRCh37 human genome, and TRA and TRB reads were then extracted. An IMGT-derived reference of cassette sequences and CDR3 motifs, with pseudogenes included, was used for V and J assignment. Reads were translated in three frames, and productive CDR3s were defined as those with a C...FGXG motif and no stop codons. Clonotypes were defined as unique combinations of V-J cassette pair and CDR3 amino acid sequence. Reads were filtered by Hamming distance, with the threshold set by the sequence error rate of each sample in mapped regions. Clones were called with MiXCR by TCRdb after fastp trimmed the public reads at Q25, and only in-frame beta chains were retained. CDR3 protein duplicates are merged, each entry listing the most common genes and DNA. TCRdb's processing, not the study's, gives the V and J calls here. The sample profile shows 150,000 or so distinct CDR3 sequences; approximately 39% of them were found once. The ten largest clones take up 20% to 25% of the sample.

Note on this clonotype: Its recognized antigen is unknown. Base qualities are not recorded, but no much larger clone differs from it by a single base.

General study outcomes and caveats: Only a very small number of CDR3 sequences turned up in both tissue and blood, a result put down to high CDR3 diversity combined with limited sampling. Small numbers underpinned the group comparisons: eight glioblastoma patients, three low-grade glioma patients and three non-neoplastic patients. VJ-independent divergence between tissue and blood was lower than expected in non-neoplastic patients but higher than expected in all gliomas, particularly low-grade gliomas.

This clonotype originated in a human donor with low-grade glioma or glioblastoma, undergoing nonglioma brain surgery, or in good health (not recorded which). Recombination linked TRBV29-1 to TRBJ1-1; a confident D gene designation cannot be given. The sequenced material came from glioma tissue, nonneoplastic brain tissue, or PBMCs (not recorded which). The base sequence is TGCAGCGTCGCACCCAGGTTGATGAACACTGAAGCTTTCTTT. Its protein product is CSVAPRLMNTEAFF.